The 12 T cell receptor beta chains listed next were all sequenced from one sample in a study of cytomegalovirus exposure and HLA in healthy donors. The assay was immunoSEQ multiplex PCR, and TCRdb's table has in-frame clones only and misses some. The sample has 150,000 to 200,000 clones; about 81% are singletons. Sequences were obtained from PBMCs. The receptors come from a woman between 25 and 40 years old in good health and CMV-seronegative.

This clone was observed a single time. V usage is TRBV7-3 and J usage is TRBJ1-2, with 9 bases identical to TRBD1. The ends lost 4 bases at V and 5 bases at J; junction bases unmatched: 5. Germline CDR1 SGHTA, CDR2 FQGTGA. The CDR3 spans 14 residues. CDR3 sequence (DNA): TGTGCCAGCAGCTCCGGGACAGGGCCATATGGCTACACCTTC. Translation gives CASSSGTGPYGYTF.

The rearrangement links TRBV30 to TRBJ1-5, with D unclear. The V end was cut by 0 bases, the J end by 4 bases, with 10 bases between. The CDR3 consists of 14 residues. Per the germline V gene, CDR1 is GTSNPN and CDR2 is SVGIG (reference sequence). The CDR3 here is CAWSVSSRNQPQHF. CDR3 DNA: TGTGCCTGGAGTGTGTCTTCTAGGAATCAGCCCCAGCATTTT.

The chain has TRBV30 and TRBJ1-5; tentatively, D is TRBD1 (6 bases). There are 15 residues in the CDR3. Trimming left V 0 bases short and J 6 bases short, with 15 bases between. Per the germline V gene, CDR1 is GTSNPN and CDR2 is SVGIG (reference sequence). The CDR3 protein is CAWSVGGALGQPQHF. For the CDR3, the DNA is TGTGCCTGGAGTGTAGGGGGGGCGCTCGGTCAGCCCCAGCATTTT.

This clone has a handful of counts. This rearrangement joins TRBV5-4 to TRBJ2-1; D gene unclear. The CDR3 is 12 residues long. Trimming left V 3 bases short and J 5 bases short, with 6 bases between. Germline CDR1 and CDR2: SGHNT and YYREEE (reference sequence). The CDR3 DNA sequence: TGTGCCAGCAGCTCCCGGGACAATGAGCAGTTCTTC. Protein product: CASSSRDNEQFF.

V and J are TRBV7-3 and TRBJ2-2; D gene unclear. Germline loops: CDR1 SGHTA, CDR2 FQGTGA. Between the trimmed V and J ends, which lost 4 bases and 3 bases, there was a span of 3 bases. The CDR3 totals 12 residues. The CDR3 reads CASSSDTGELFF. The CDR3 bases are TGTGCCAGCAGCTCGGACACCGGGGAGCTGTTTTTT.

This chain links TRBV2 with TRBJ2-7; 7 positions agree with TRBD1. Germline loops: CDR1 SNHLY, CDR2 FYNNEI. The CDR3 runs 14 residues. J gave up 7 bases and V 4 bases, and 10 bases lay outside the gene matches. Here the CDR3 DNA reads TGTGCCAGCAGTGGGATCACAGGGGTAGGTGAGCAGTACTTC. Protein: CASSGITGVGEQYF.

This chain joins TRBV30 and TRBJ2-7, with a tentative D call TRBD1 (7 bases). The CDR3 totals 17 residues. Germline CDR1 and CDR2: GTSNPN and SVGIG (reference sequence). V lost 0 bases and J lost 2, with 20 bases in between. The CDR3 spells CAWSVRPAQGGTYEQYF. The CDR3 nucleotides read TGTGCCTGGAGTGTACGGCCAGCTCAGGGGGGAACCTACGAGCAGTACTTC.

The chain is built from TRBV5-4 and TRBJ1-2; 11 bases are shared with TRBD1. V lost 1 base to trimming and J lost 4 bases; unmatched junction nucleotides: 6. The CDR3 runs to 16 residues. Looked up from germline, CDR1 is SGHNT and CDR2 is YYREEE (reference sequence). CDR3 protein: CASSLSGTGGSYGYTF. In nucleotides, the CDR3 is TGTGCCAGCAGCTTGTCAGGGACAGGGGGGAGCTATGGCTACACCTTC.

The chain employs TRBV30 and TRBJ1-1; D possibly corresponds to TRBD1 (5 bases). V was cut by 2 bases and J by 2 bases, with 15 bases left in between. The germline gives CDR1 GTSNPN, CDR2 SVGIG (reference sequence). CDR3 length: 15 residues. Here the CDR3 reads CAWSSLGGINTEAFF. The CDR3 DNA reads as TGTGCCTGGAGTAGTTTGGGGGGAATCAACACTGAAGCTTTCTTT.

This clone was observed once. The chain has TRBV5-1 and TRBJ1-4, with 8 bases that match TRBD1. The CDR3 extends over 14 amino acids. J lost 7 bases, V lost 4 bases, and 6 bases had no gene match. Germline values: CDR1 SGHRS, CDR2 YFSETQ. The CDR3: CASSVDRAGEKLFF. CDR3 nucleotide sequence: TGCGCCAGCAGCGTGGACAGGGCGGGTGAAAAACTGTTTTTT.

This clone was found once. The chain recombines TRBV12-2 with TRBJ2-3; the table's TRBD2 call for D was not verified on the DNA. TRBV12-2 is noted as a pseudogene. The CDR3 has 13 residues. Here the CDR3 reads CASRLAIGREKYF. The CDR3 DNA is TGTGCAAGTCGCTTAGCAATCGGGAGGGAGAAGTATTTT.

The genes are TRBV30 and TRBJ2-7; 12 positions agree with TRBD2. CDR1 is GTSNPN and CDR2 is SVGIG in the germline V gene (reference sequence). The CDR3 length is 13 residues. J gave up 4 bases and V 3 bases, and 1 base lay outside the gene matches. The CDR3 DNA follows: TGTGCCTGGAGGACTAGCGGGAGATACGAGCAGTACTTC. This sequence encodes CAWRTSGRYEQYF.